These 14 T cell receptor beta chains originate from one sample sequenced in a study of sequential checkpoint blockade in melanoma. Assay: immunoSEQ multiplex PCR; the TCRdb copy retains only in-frame clones and omits some. This table holds 15,000 to 20,000 clones, roughly 73% found once. Treatment noted: randomized to nivolumab then ipilimumab (arm A) or the reverse (arm B). Material: CD8+ T cells sorted from blood (inferred from file names), obtained from a patient given nivolumab and ipilimumab in sequence. These receptor sequences come from a human donor with melanoma.

CDR3 coding DNA: TGTGCCAGTAGTATTTACCCTCAGGGCACTGAAGCTTTCTTT. Protein sequence: CASSIYPQGTEAFF. The gene calls are TRBV19 and TRBJ1-1; D is perhaps TRBD1 (5 bases). Per germline, CDR1 LNHDA and CDR2 SQIVND (reference sequence). CDR3 size: 14 residues. Deletions cut 3 bases from V and 4 bases from J, with 12 bases between.

Worth noting for this clone: The junction departs from germline at one end; a sequencing error may be responsible. V gene TRBV2 combines with J gene TRBJ1-2; 10 bases line up with TRBD1. This CDR3 is built from 18 residues. CDR1 SNHLY and CDR2 FYNNEI come from the germline V gene. Here the CDR3 DNA reads TGTGCCAGCAGTGAAACCGAACATAGACAGGGGGCTAAGTATGGCTACACCTTC. As protein: CASSETEHRQGAKYGYTF.

This sequence joins TRBV13 and TRBJ2-5; D possibly corresponds to TRBD2 (6 bases). The CDR3 is 14 amino acids. Trimming took 2 bases from V and 7 from J, leaving 14 bases between them. Germline V CDR1 and CDR2: PRHDT, FYEKMQ (reference sequence). CDR3 nucleotides: TGTGCCAGCAGCTTATCGGAGGGTCCCTGGACCCAGTACTTC. It encodes CASSLSEGPWTQYF.

The chain uses TRBV28 and TRBJ1-4, with 9 positions matching TRBD1. From germline, CDR1 is MDHEN and CDR2 SYDVKM. The CDR3 extends over 14 amino acids. Losses at the gene ends were 7 bases for V and 7 bases for J; bases not matched to a gene: 7. This CDR3 is CASIDGTGSEKLFF. In DNA form, the CDR3 reads TGTGCCAGCATTGATGGGACAGGGTCTGAAAAACTGTTTTTT.

The chain couples TRBV5-4 to TRBJ2-2, with TRBD2 matching over 8 bases. Germline CDR1 and CDR2: SGHNT and YYREEE (reference sequence). The CDR3 extends over 14 amino acids. After removal of 3 bases from V and 5 bases from J, the junction contained 3 bases not matched to a gene. Written as DNA, the CDR3 is TGTGCCAGCAGCTCCGGGACTAGAACCGGGGAGCTGTTTTTT. The encoded protein is CASSSGTRTGELFF. Together with reference TRBV5-4 and TRBJ2-2, the CDR3 gives the full variable domain: ETGVTQSPTHLIKTRGQQVTLRCSSQSGHNTVSWYQQALGQGPQFIFQYYREEENGRGNFPPRFSGLQFPNYSSELNVNALELDDSALYLCASSSGTRTGELFFGEGSRLTVL.

The V gene is TRBV27, the J gene TRBJ2-7; the match to TRBD2 covers 13 bases. The junction had 2 bases not matched to a gene; V was cut back by 5 bases and J by 4 bases. Per germline, CDR1 MNHEY and CDR2 SMNVEV (reference sequence). This CDR3 comprises 14 residues. This chain's CDR3 is CASSTLAGGYEQYF. Here the CDR3 DNA reads TGTGCCAGCAGTACACTAGCGGGAGGGTACGAGCAGTACTTC.

The CDR3 reads CASSPSGGMGTQYF. CDR3 DNA sequence: TGTGCCAGCAGCCCGAGCGGGGGGATGGGGACCCAGTACTTC. The V call is TRBV9, the J call TRBJ2-5; 9 positions agree with TRBD2. The length of the CDR3 is 14 residues. Germline V lookup: CDR1 SGDLS, CDR2 YYNGEE. Trimming took 4 bases from V and 7 from J; bases not matched to a gene: 8.

The gene calls are TRBV27 and TRBJ2-3; D might be TRBD2 (5 bases). CDR3 length equals 14 residues. The germline V gene encodes CDR1 MNHEY and CDR2 SMNVEV (reference sequence). Trimming pared 1 base from V and 3 bases from J, leaving 8 bases between. The CDR3 spells CASSLLAFTDTQYF. The CDR3 DNA sequence: TGTGCCAGCAGTTTATTAGCGTTTACAGATACGCAGTATTTT.

This clone was recorded a few times. The chain is built from TRBV30 and TRBJ1-5, with TRBD1 as a possible D gene (5 bases). The CDR3 sequence is 14 residues long. With 2 bases removed from V and 2 bases from J, the gap between germline ends came to 10 bases. The germline CDR1 and CDR2 sequences are GTSNPN and SVGIG (reference sequence). CDR3 in DNA: TGTGCCTGGAGTCGAATAGGGGGCAATCAGCCCCAGCATTTT. It encodes CAWSRIGGNQPQHF.

The DNA of the CDR3 is TGTGCCAGTAGTATAGGACAGGGGGCGATGTGGGATGAAGCTTTCTTT. This encodes CASSIGQGAMWDEAFF. V is TRBV19 and J is TRBJ1-1; 10 positions agree with TRBD1. V trimming: 1 base; J trimming: 7 bases; junction bases outside the gene matches: 9. Per the germline V gene, CDR1 is LNHDA and CDR2 is SQIVND (reference sequence). This CDR3 has 16 amino acids.

This clone has more than one count but fewer than ten. Other DNA sequences in this specimen translate into the identical CDR3. The chain recombines TRBV27 with TRBJ2-1; 12 bases are a match to TRBD2. The germline V gene encodes CDR1 MNHEY and CDR2 SMNVEV (reference sequence). The CDR3 contains 16 residues. Trimming at V came to 4 bases and at J to 4 bases, leaving 5 bases not matched to a gene. CDR3 DNA: TGTGCCAGCAGTTATTCTAGCGGGGGGGATTACAATGAGCAGTTCTTC. Its protein product is CASSYSSGGDYNEQFF.

CDR3 amino acids: CASSTRTGLSGNTIYF. For the CDR3, the DNA is TGTGCCAGCAGTACCAGGACAGGCCTCTCTGGAAACACCATATATTTT. V gene TRBV28 combines with J gene TRBJ1-3; 7 bases map to TRBD1. The CDR3 spans 16 residues. Trimming cost V 5 bases and J 0 bases; bases outside gene matches: 7. Germline CDR1 and CDR2: MDHEN and SYDVKM.

V and J are TRBV4-2 and TRBJ1-5; D ambiguous. Per the germline V gene, CDR1 is LGHNA and CDR2 is YNFKEQ. V was trimmed by 0 bases and J by 4 bases, leaving 10 bases between them. CDR3 length equals 15 residues. This chain's CDR3 is CASSQDLEVNQPQHF. The CDR3 DNA reads as TGTGCCAGCAGCCAAGATCTCGAGGTAAATCAGCCCCAGCATTTT.

This clone appeared once. The rearrangement joins TRBV19 to TRBJ2-5, with 8 bases aligning to TRBD1. This CDR3 spans 12 amino acids. Germline CDR1 reads LNHDA; CDR2 reads SQIVND (reference sequence). V shed 10 bases and J 4 bases; nucleotides not matched to a gene: 5. CDR3 nucleotide sequence: TGTGCCACCGCAACAGGGGGAGAGACCCAGTACTTC. This gives the protein CATATGGETQYF.